The 23 T cell receptor beta chains below all came from one sample that was sequenced in a study of T cells in Graves' hyperthyroidism and ophthalmopathy. From RNA transcripts, TCR beta CDR3 regions were amplified. Using the HTBI primer set, a first-round RT-PCR was run on the TCR CDR3. In TCRdb, the multiplex PCR reads were re-called with MiXCR into one record per CDR3 protein. Of fewer than 700,000 distinct CDR3 sequences in the sample, 15% to 20% were seen once. What was sequenced was blood. These receptors came from a woman aged 25 to 45 with Graves' hyperthyroidism.

This chain links TRBV19 with TRBJ2-5; D is unclear. The CDR3 is made up of 14 amino acids. Trimming removed 3 bases at V and 5 bases at J, with 13 bases between. CDR1 and CDR2 (germline): LNHDA, SQIVND (reference sequence). The DNA for the CDR3 is TGTGCCAGTAGTATCGAAGACTCTGGGGAGACCCAGTACTTC. It is translated as CASSIEDSGETQYF.

This clonotype was picked up a small number of times. V is TRBV19 and J is TRBJ2-1, with D perhaps TRBD2 (6 bases). The CDR3 has 16 amino acids. Germline values: CDR1 LNHDA, CDR2 SQIVND (reference sequence). V was cut by 4 bases and J by 5 bases, with 18 bases left in between. CDR3 region: CASSTNPGLIDNEQFF. CDR3 bases: TGTGCCAGTAGTACGAATCCGGGACTCATAGACAATGAGCAGTTCTTC. The variable domain in full, completed from reference TRBV19 and TRBJ2-1, reads DGGITQSPKYLFRKEGQNVTLSCEQNLNHDAMYWYRQDPGQGLRLIYYSQIVNDFQKGDIAEGYSVSREKKESFPLTVTSAQKNPTAFYLCASSTNPGLIDNEQFFGPGTRLTVL.

This clonotype has a count of ten or more. V gene TRBV11-3 combines with J gene TRBJ2-3; D call uncertain. The germline V and J ends were trimmed by 4 bases and 3 bases, with 8 bases remaining between them. The CDR3 spans 13 residues. Germline CDR1 is SGHNT and CDR2 is YENEEA. The CDR3 loop is CASSSSLTDTQYF. The CDR3 bases are TGTGCCAGCAGCTCCAGCCTGACAGATACGCAGTATTTT.

With respect to this clonotype: Since a much larger clone is just one base distant, this may be a read error. The genes are TRBV19 and TRBJ1-5; D unclear. Germline CDR1 and CDR2: LNHDA and SQIVND (reference sequence). CDR3 size: 12 residues. CDR3 DNA sequence: TGTGCCAGTAGTATGGGGAATCAGGCCCAGCATTTT. This translates into CASSMGNQAQHF.

This clonotype has only a few counts. The V and J genes are TRBV4-2 and TRBJ2-1; no firm D call. Germline V gene data show CDR1 as LGHNA and CDR2 as YNFKEQ. CDR3 length: 13 residues. V was trimmed by 0 bases and J by 7 bases, leaving 7 bases between them. The CDR3 loop reads CASSQDPTNEQFF. The CDR3 coding sequence is TGTGCCAGCAGCCAAGACCCAACAAATGAGCAGTTCTTC.

The sample holds a few counts of this clonotype. The V gene is TRBV28, the J gene TRBJ1-5; TRBD1 is a possible D gene (5 bases). Trimming took off 4 bases at V and 6 bases at J, with 16 bases between the two ends. The CDR3 extends over 15 amino acids. Germline values: CDR1 MDHEN, CDR2 SYDVKM. CDR3 sequence: CASSWTGGYGQPQHF. CDR3 DNA sequence: TGTGCCAGCAGTTGGACCGGGGGGTACGGTCAGCCCCAGCATTTT.

At least ten counts were recorded for this clonotype. The chain is built from TRBV7-9 and TRBJ2-5; possibly TRBD2 for D (6 bases). The CDR3 consists of 14 residues. V lost 6 bases and J 3 bases, leaving 14 bases between the germline ends. Germline V CDR1 and CDR2: SEHNR, FQNEAQ (reference sequence). CDR3 region: CASRLGGGEETQYF. The CDR3 nucleotides read TGTGCCAGCAGACTCGGGGGTGGGGAAGAGACCCAGTACTTC.

This clonotype was counted at least ten times. The chain has TRBV28 and TRBJ2-1; TRBD1 is a possible D gene (6 bases). With 6 bases removed from V and 5 bases from J, the gap between germline ends came to 17 bases. CDR1 and CDR2 from the germline V gene are MDHEN and SYDVKM. This CDR3 region has 15 residues. CDR3 DNA sequence: TGTGCCAGCAGCACTAATACAGGGTTTCACAATGAGCAGTTCTTC. Translation: CASSTNTGFHNEQFF.

In this sample, this clonotype turned up many times. The CDR3 sequence is CASSEVLAGLQETQYF. For the CDR3, the DNA is TGTGCCAGCAGTGAAGTACTAGCGGGCCTACAAGAGACCCAGTACTTC. This chain links TRBV2 with TRBJ2-5; 9 bases are a match to TRBD2. CDR1 SNHLY and CDR2 FYNNEI come from the germline V gene. The trim removed 1 base at V and 2 bases at J, leaving 5 bases unmatched. The CDR3 loop spans 16 amino acids.

The J gene is TRBJ1-4, the V gene TRBV6-6, with D uncertain. V was clipped by 0 bases and J by 6 bases, with 5 bases between them. This CDR3 region has 13 residues. Germline V gene lookup returns CDR1 MNHNY and CDR2 SVGAGI (reference sequence). The CDR3 DNA reads as TGTGCCAGCAGTTACTCGAGGGATGAAAAACTGTTTTTT. Its protein is CASSYSRDEKLFF.

This clonotype was detected ten times or more. This chain's CDR3 is CASSDDSGRQNEQFF. In nucleotides, the CDR3 is TGTGCCAGCAGTGATGACAGCGGGAGACAAAATGAGCAGTTCTTC. This sequence joins TRBV2 and TRBJ2-1; 8 nucleotides line up with TRBD2. Trimming took 3 bases from V and 7 from J; bases not matched to a gene: 8. Germline V gene lookup returns CDR1 SNHLY and CDR2 FYNNEI. The CDR3 runs to 15 residues. Using reference TRBV2 and TRBJ2-1 for the parts outside the CDR3, the full variable domain is EPEVTQTPSHQVTQMGQEVILRCVPISNHLYFYWYRQILGQKVEFLVSFYNNEISEKSEIFDDQFSVERPDGSNFTLKIRSTKLEDSAMYFCASSDDSGRQNEQFFGPGTRLTVL.

This clonotype showed up many times. The V call is TRBV6-1, the J call TRBJ1-2; D is unresolved. The V and J ends lost 10 bases and 4 bases respectively, with 19 bases between them. This CDR3 has 14 residues. Germline V gene sequence: CDR1 MNHNS, CDR2 SASEGT. The CDR3 DNA is TGTGCCACCTCCCGAGAACACAAGAGCTATGGCTACACCTTC. Protein: CATSREHKSYGYTF.

The rearrangement joins TRBV7-2 to TRBJ2-7; 10 nucleotides line up with TRBD2. Germline-derived CDR1 and CDR2 are SGHTA and FQGNSA. Unmatched junction bases numbered 11, after V lost 5 bases and J lost 4 bases. The CDR3 consists of 16 residues. The CDR3: CASSALAGGIFYEQYF. The CDR3 nucleotides read TGTGCCAGCAGCGCGTTAGCGGGAGGCATTTTTTACGAGCAGTACTTC.

There are many counts of this clonotype. The chain carries TRBV11-2 and TRBJ1-6; TRBD1 is a possible D gene (5 bases). V was clipped by 1 base and J by 6 bases, with 13 bases between them. Germline lookup yields CDR1 SGHAT and CDR2 FQNNGV. The CDR3 consists of 16 residues. CDR3 amino acids: CASSLVSGGGNSPLHF. The CDR3 nucleotides are TGTGCCAGCAGCTTAGTATCTGGGGGGGGTAATTCACCCCTCCACTTT.

This clonotype was recorded many times. This chain joins TRBV6-2 or TRBV6-3 and TRBJ2-7; 9 bases line up with TRBD2. CDR1 is MNHEY, CDR2 SVGEGT, per germline. With V trimmed by 5 bases and J by 3 bases, 5 bases remained unmatched. CDR3 size: 14 residues. The CDR3 DNA reads TGTGCCAGCAGTCGACTAGCGGAGTTCTACGAGCAGTACTTC. This translates into CASSRLAEFYEQYF.

This clonotype was counted between two and nine times. The chain couples TRBV30 to TRBJ2-5, with D possibly being TRBD2 (6 bases). In germline, CDR1 is GTSNPN, CDR2 SVGIG (reference sequence). The V gene lost 5 bases and the J gene lost 1 base, with 11 bases spanning the gap. This CDR3 has 13 amino acids. The chain's CDR3 is CAWSTGVQETQYF. The CDR3 coding sequence is TGTGCCTGGTCCACGGGGGTCCAAGAGACCCAGTACTTC.

This clonotype showed up many times. The V call is TRBV2, the J call TRBJ2-5; 15 bases map to TRBD2. CDR1 SNHLY and CDR2 FYNNEI come from the germline V gene. The ends lost 6 bases at V and 4 bases at J; junction bases unmatched: 9. CDR3 length: 17 amino acids. DNA of the CDR3: TGTGCCAGCAGCACTGGACTAGCGGGAGGGCCGGGAGAGACCCAGTACTTC. Protein: CASSTGLAGGPGETQYF.

This clonotype was seen at least ten times. This chain links TRBV28 with TRBJ1-1; TRBD1 agrees at 9 bases. Germline trimming cut 6 bases from V and 6 bases from J; bases unmatched to any gene: 14. The CDR3 spans 16 residues. Germline values: CDR1 MDHEN, CDR2 SYDVKM. Here the CDR3 reads CASSPSTGGGKPEAFF. CDR3 in DNA: TGTGCCAGCAGCCCCTCGACAGGGGGTGGTAAACCTGAAGCTTTCTTT.

This clonotype was seen ten or more times. This chain uses TRBV29-1 with TRBJ2-7; TRBD1 aligns across 8 bases. The germline V gene has CDR1 SQVTM and CDR2 ANQGSEA. The CDR3 length is 15 residues. J lost 2 bases, V lost 6 bases, and 12 bases had no gene match. As DNA, the CDR3 is TGCAGCGTAAGGGAGTCCGGGACAGGAACCTACGAGCAGTACTTC. Protein sequence: CSVRESGTGTYEQYF.

This clonotype was observed a handful of times. This chain uses TRBV2 with TRBJ1-2; TRBD1 agrees at 7 bases. Trimming at V came to 6 bases and at J to 8 bases, leaving 6 bases not matched to a gene. CDR3 length: 12 residues. The V gene's germline CDR1 is SNHLY and CDR2 FYNNEI. CDR3: CASSYDRVGYTF. The CDR3 DNA reads TGTGCCAGCAGCTACGACAGGGTCGGCTACACCTTC.

The chain joins TRBV19 to TRBJ1-1; D gene ambiguous. V was clipped by 3 bases and J by 3 bases, with 14 bases between them. The germline CDR1 and CDR2 sequences are LNHDA and SQIVND (reference sequence). The CDR3 sequence is 15 residues long. The CDR3 loop reads CASSIGVVVDTEAFF. The CDR3, as DNA: TGTGCCAGTAGTATTGGGGTAGTTGTGGACACTGAAGCTTTCTTT. Full variable domain (remainder filled in from reference TRBV19 and TRBJ1-1): DGGITQSPKYLFRKEGQNVTLSCEQNLNHDAMYWYRQDPGQGLRLIYYSQIVNDFQKGDIAEGYSVSREKKESFPLTVTSAQKNPTAFYLCASSIGVVVDTEAFFGQGTRLTVV.

To note about this clonotype: This sequence may be a read error, since a much larger clone differs from it by one base. The rearrangement joins TRBV6-2 or TRBV6-3 to TRBJ2-5; 13 nucleotides align to TRBD2. The CDR3 runs to 14 residues. CDR1 is MNHEY and CDR2 is SVGEGT in the germline V gene. After removal of 6 bases from V and 3 bases from J, the junction contained 1 base not matched to a gene. CDR3 bases: TGTGCCAGCAGCGGACTAGCGGGAGAAGAGACCCAGTACTTC. Translating it yields CASSGLAGEETQYF.

This clonotype showed up just a few times. This chain links TRBV24-1 with TRBJ1-2; no definite D call. CDR1 and CDR2 from the germline V gene are KGHDR and SFDVKD. V lost 3 bases, J lost 3 bases, and 7 bases lay in between. The CDR3 totals 13 residues. The DNA of the CDR3 is TGTGCCACCAGTGATCCGAATGACTATGGCTACACCTTC. Translation: CATSDPNDYGYTF.